This TCR beta chain is from a study of response to subunit inactivated influenza vaccine. TCRdb re-called the RT-PCR reads through MiXCR, storing one row per CDR3 protein. The sample lists 590,000 or so distinct CDR3 sequences, about 15% occurring once. Germline V gene lookup returns CDR1 ENHRY and CDR2 SYGVKD. Trimming left V 0 bases short and J 5 bases short, with 10 bases between. This CDR3 contains 14 residues. The material was PBMCs from blood, obtained 14 to 15 days before vaccination. This clonotype originated in a middle-aged man who received an inactivated influenza vaccine. This rearrangement joins TRBV10-3 to TRBJ1-1; D is unclear. This CDR3 reads CAISESADSTEAFF. For the CDR3, the DNA is TGTGCCATCAGTGAGTCGGCTGATTCTACTGAAGCTTTCTTT.